The T cell receptor (beta chain) described here comes from a study of long-term antiretroviral therapy in people with HIV. Notes on the study in general: Clonal expansions arising prior to ART prevailed in the repertoire at every time point. Transplant-donor-level diversity was not reached after ART, though diversity increased.

The ends were cut back, 6 bases at V and 8 bases at J, with 19 bases in the middle. CDR3 length equals 14 residues. Germline lookup yields CDR1 SGHTA and CDR2 FQGNSA. Remarks on this clone: Its antigen is undetermined.

With survey level as its setting, the immunoSEQ assay was v3.0. Method: immunoSEQ multiplex PCR; TCRdb's copy keeps in-frame clones and lacks some. The sample shows tens of thousands of clones, 80% to 85% of them seen only once. Every one of the donors gave at least one pre-ART PBMC sample and at least two post-ART PBMC samples. The source material was unsorted PBMCs, sampled 0.2 years after starting antiretroviral therapy. This TCR was sampled from a woman in her twenties or thirties with HIV. This chain uses TRBV7-2 with TRBJ1-2; D unclear. CDR3 in DNA: TGTGCCAGCAGTCTGTCGACGGAGGGTTGGGGCTACACCTTC. Translated, it gives CASSLSTEGWGYTF.